What follows describes a single T cell receptor (beta chain). Its matching antigen is unknown. This entry belongs to a study of T cell responses to AZD1222 COVID-19 vaccine. Profiling relied on immunoSEQ multiplex PCR, and the TCRdb table lists in-frame clones only, not all of them. Among roughly 77,000 clones listed, more than 90% were seen once. Study-wide findings and caveats: Among those given AZD1222, only 6 or 7 were seropositive at baseline. Variant regions that are unmutated are reportedly the target of nearly half of spike-specific TCRs. Donors in the cohort were predominantly white British and more often female, and clonal diversity was possibly underestimated.

The germline V gene encodes CDR1 LNHNV and CDR2 YYDKDF (reference sequence). This CDR3 spans 15 amino acids. Trimming cost V 0 bases and J 3 bases; bases outside gene matches: 5. The chain combines TRBV15 with TRBJ2-7; 7 bases are shared with TRBD1. Here the sequenced sample was peripheral blood, taken 28 days after the second AZD1222 dose. This receptor was identified in an adult who received the AZD1222 COVID-19 vaccine. The CDR3 DNA is TGTGCCACCAGCAGAGATGGGGACAGCTTCTACGAGCAGTACTTC. Translating it yields CATSRDGDSFYEQYF.